The clone carrying this TCR beta chain was picked up many times. The junction had 15 bases not matched to a gene; V was cut back by 7 bases and J by 4 bases. Germline CDR1 is SQVTM and CDR2 is ANQGSEA. CDR3 length: 15 residues. The sample is drawn from a study of blood T cells in healthy people across ages. The authors ran a second PCR of 7 to 11 cycles using a sample-barcoded 5' primer and a J-beta primer mix. A template-switch adaptor with 12 random nucleotides tagged each cDNA molecule. TCRdb passed the 5' RACE reads through MiXCR, listing each CDR3 protein once. The sample holds about 290,000 distinct CDR3 sequences; 25% to 30% are singletons and the top ten take 25% to 30%.

The sample taken for sequencing was blood. The genes are TRBV29-1 and TRBJ2-5; 7 positions agree with TRBD1. This TCR was recovered from a woman between 65 and 79 years old in good health. CDR3 sequence: CSGGTVGQSGETQYF. The CDR3 DNA sequence: TGCAGCGGGGGGACCGTGGGACAGAGCGGAGAGACCCAGTACTTC.